This T cell receptor (beta chain) was observed in a study of shared clonotypes between healthy human individuals. The junction had 9 bases not matched to a gene; V was cut back by 3 bases and J by 5 bases. CDR1 SGHRS and CDR2 YFSETQ come from the germline V gene. The CDR3 extends over 15 amino acids. Libraries were prepared by immunoSEQ multiplex PCR; TCRdb keeps only in-frame clonotypes and omits some of them. This repertoire shows some 1 million clones, about 70% found once; its top ten account for around 1.5%. This clone occurred once. Antigen specificity is unknown. Study-level points and caveats: Researchers found naive subsets generally carried larger estimated richness than memory subsets. The generation probabilities recorded for non-shared clonotypes fell below those of clonotypes shared by all four donors.

Sequencing was carried out using memory CD4+ T cells sorted from blood. The subset denotes: CD45RA-negative fraction. The chain has TRBV5-1 and TRBJ1-2; 8 positions match TRBD1. This clonotype originated in a man aged 18 to 29 in good health. CDR3 sequence reads: CASSSERQGPYGYTF. The CDR3 coding sequence is TGCGCCAGCAGCTCCGAAAGACAGGGGCCATATGGCTACACCTTC.